These 27 T cell receptor beta chains share one sample of origin, sequenced in a study of T cells in narcolepsy. TCRdb's copy holds only in-frame clones and misses some; the assay was immunoSEQ multiplex PCR. The table lists 25,000 to 30,000 clones, approximately 78% of them singletons. What was sequenced was CD45RA- memory CD4+ T cells from PBMCs. The origin of the receptors is a human donor with narcolepsy.

CDR3 in DNA: TGCAGCGTTGCTAGGCAACAGAGTTGGCAGGGGTACACAGATACGCAGTATTTT. This codes for CSVARQQSWQGYTDTQYF. The chain has TRBV29-1 and TRBJ2-3; TRBD1 might be the D (6 bases). The germline gives CDR1 SQVTM, CDR2 ANQGSEA. Trimming removed 4 bases from V and 2 bases from J, with 25 bases in between. The CDR3 has 18 amino acids.

The rearrangement links TRBV5-5 to TRBJ1-1; D perhaps matches TRBD1 (6 bases). Trimming took off 0 bases at V and 6 bases at J, with 9 bases between the two ends. CDR1 is SGHKS and CDR2 is YYEKEE in the germline V gene (reference sequence). The CDR3 contains 13 residues. CDR3 bases: TGTGCCAGCAGCTTGGCCGAGGGGGCTGAAGCTTTCTTT. It specifies CASSLAEGAEAFF.

The chain has TRBV19 and TRBJ1-2, with 8 positions matching TRBD1. Germline V gene sequence: CDR1 LNHDA, CDR2 SQIVND (reference sequence). The CDR3 totals 13 residues. V trimming: 8 bases; J trimming: 4 bases; junction bases outside the gene matches: 6. CDR3 sequence: CASSQGATYGYTF. CDR3 sequence (DNA): TGTGCCAGTTCTCAGGGGGCGACCTATGGCTACACCTTC.

The V call is TRBV27, the J call TRBJ1-1, with a tentative D call TRBD1 (5 bases). The CDR3 runs to 15 residues. Germline V gene sequence: CDR1 MNHEY, CDR2 SMNVEV (reference sequence). Trimming left V 4 bases short and J 7 bases short, with 19 bases between. CDR3 DNA sequence: TGTGCCAGCAGTTCCGTCGGCATGGGGCTGAATGAAGCTTTCTTT. It is translated as CASSSVGMGLNEAFF.

Note on this clone: One end of the junction fails to match germline, which may point to a read error. This chain uses TRBV7-9 with TRBJ1-3; unclear D gene. Germline values: CDR1 SEHNR, CDR2 FQNEAQ (reference sequence). The CDR3 has 13 amino acids. CDR3: CASSPAAGNTIYF. In DNA form, the CDR3 reads TGTGCCAGCAGCCCGGCCGCTGGGAACACCATATATTTT.

The chain uses TRBV5-5 and TRBJ2-7; 9 bases are shared with TRBD1. The CDR3 spans 14 residues. The germline CDR1 and CDR2 sequences are SGHKS and YYEKEE (reference sequence). Trimming took 5 bases from V and 3 from J; bases not matched to a gene: 6. In nucleotides, the CDR3 is TGTGCCAGCAGAACTCAGGGACAGGGCTACGAGCAGTACTTC. Protein sequence: CASRTQGQGYEQYF. Supplemented by reference TRBV5-5 and TRBJ2-7, the full variable domain reads DAGVTQSPTHLIKTRGQQVTLRCSPISGHKSVSWYQQVLGQGPQFIFQYYEKEERGRGNFPDRFSARQFPNYSSELNVNALLLGDSALYLCASRTQGQGYEQYFGPGTRLTVT.

This clone showed up just once. This chain links TRBV9 with TRBJ2-2, with 9 bases matching TRBD2. CDR1 is SGDLS, CDR2 YYNGEE, per germline. This CDR3 has 16 amino acids. V lost 0 bases and J lost 4; bases outside the gene matches: 4. In DNA, the CDR3 is TGTGCCAGCAGCGTAGTGGCGGGGGGGCGCACCGGGGAGCTGTTTTTT. Encoded protein: CASSVVAGGRTGELFF.

The chain links TRBV5-1 to TRBJ1-2; D is unclear. The CDR3 is 14 amino acids. CDR1 is SGHRS, CDR2 YFSETQ, per germline. Trimming shortened V by 3 bases and J by 4 bases, and 13 bases separated the two germline ends. The DNA for the CDR3 is TGCGCCAGCAGCTCCGGAACGGAGACCTATGGCTACACCTTC. Translating it yields CASSSGTETYGYTF. The full variable domain, completed using reference TRBV5-1 and TRBJ1-2, is KAGVTQTPRYLIKTRGQQVTLSCSPISGHRSVSWYQQTPGQGLQFLFEYFSETQRNKGNFPGRFSGRQFSNSRSEMNVSTLELGDSALYLCASSSGTETYGYTFGSGTRLTVV.

The V and J genes are TRBV7-7 and TRBJ1-1; D remains ambiguous. The V and J ends lost 4 bases and 4 bases respectively, with 10 bases between them. Germline assignment: CDR1 SSHAT and CDR2 FNYEAQ (reference sequence). The CDR3 spans 13 residues. The CDR3 loop reads CASSSTVGTEAFF. DNA for the CDR3: TGTGCCAGCAGCTCCACCGTGGGCACTGAAGCTTTCTTT.

V is TRBV10-1 and J is TRBJ2-4, with 7 bases matching TRBD1. V shed 5 bases and J 1 base; nucleotides not matched to a gene: 2. In germline, CDR1 is WNHNN, CDR2 SYGVQD (reference sequence). The CDR3 covers 14 residues. Written as DNA, the CDR3 is TGCGCCAGCAGTACAGGGGATGCCAAAAACATTCAGTACTTC. Translated: CASSTGDAKNIQYF.

The V call is TRBV4-2, the J call TRBJ2-5, with TRBD2 matching 9 bases. The CDR3 loop spans 14 amino acids. The V gene end was trimmed by 2 bases and the J gene end by 5 bases; junction bases not matched to a gene: 3. CDR1 is LGHNA and CDR2 is YNFKEQ in the germline V gene. The CDR3 protein is CASSQIAGGETQYF. In DNA form, the CDR3 reads TGTGCCAGCAGCCAAATTGCGGGAGGGGAGACCCAGTACTTC.

The rearrangement uses TRBV4-1 and TRBJ1-2; D gene ambiguous. This CDR3 region has 14 residues. Germline V CDR1 and CDR2: MGHRA, YSYEKL. V lost 1 base, J lost 1 base, and 7 bases lay in between. The CDR3 sequence is CASSQAGFNYGYTF. CDR3 DNA sequence: TGCGCCAGCAGCCAAGCGGGGTTTAACTATGGCTACACCTTC.

This CDR3 reads CASSPGTGVVTQYF. The CDR3 nucleotides are TGTGCCAGCAGCCCAGGGACAGGGGTTGTTACGCAGTATTTT. The chain has TRBV7-2 and TRBJ2-3; 10 bases line up with TRBD1. V was pared by 5 bases and J by 8 bases, with 7 bases of the junction left unmatched. Germline CDR1 and CDR2: SGHTA and FQGNSA. The CDR3 totals 14 residues. The full variable domain, rest sourced from reference TRBV7-2 and TRBJ2-3, is GAGVSQSPSNKVTEKGKDVELRCDPISGHTALYWYRQSLGQGLEFLIYFQGNSAPDKSGLPSDRFSAERTGGSVSTLTIQRTQQEDSAVYLCASSPGTGVVTQYFGPGTRLTVL.

V and J are TRBV2 and TRBJ2-7; the D is unclear. Trimming stripped 6 bases from V and 3 bases from J, with 12 bases between. The CDR3 runs 13 residues. Germline V gene sequence: CDR1 SNHLY, CDR2 FYNNEI. This CDR3 reads CASSLGSFYEQYF. CDR3 DNA: TGTGCCAGCAGCCTGGGCAGTTTCTACGAGCAGTACTTC.

The V and J genes are TRBV6-5 and TRBJ1-5; weak D call: TRBD1 (5 bases). The CDR3 sequence is 15 residues long. The V gene lost 0 bases and the J gene lost 0 bases, with 6 bases spanning the gap. Germline lookup yields CDR1 MNHEY and CDR2 SVGAGI. In DNA, the CDR3 is TGTGCCAGCAGTTACTCAGGGGATAGCAATCAGCCCCAGCATTTT. It is translated as CASSYSGDSNQPQHF.

In nucleotides, the CDR3 is TGTGCCAGCAGTCTACAGGTAGACCCGAATCAGCCCCAGCATTTT. Translated: CASSLQVDPNQPQHF. The chain carries TRBV28 and TRBJ1-5; a weak D match, TRBD1 (5 bases). Germline V gene sequence: CDR1 MDHEN, CDR2 SYDVKM. The CDR3 runs to 15 residues. V was pared by 5 bases and J by 4 bases, with 15 bases between. Drawing the rest from reference TRBV28 and TRBJ1-5, the complete variable domain is DVKVTQSSRYLVKRTGEKVFLECVQDMDHENMFWYRQDPGLGLRLIYFSYDVKMKEKGDIPEGYSVSREKKERFSLILESASTNQTSMYLCASSLQVDPNQPQHFGDGTRLSIL.

The chain joins TRBV6-5 to TRBJ1-3; D is unclear. The germline V gene has CDR1 MNHEY and CDR2 SVGAGI. The V end lost 0 bases, the J end lost 0 bases, and 6 bases lay between the germline ends. This CDR3 spans 15 amino acids. CDR3 coding DNA: TGTGCCAGCAGTTACTCAGTCGACTCTGGAAACACCATATATTTT. This sequence encodes CASSYSVDSGNTIYF.

This sequence joins TRBV7-9 and TRBJ1-3; 7 nucleotides match TRBD1. The CDR3 runs to 16 residues. The junction had 8 bases not matched to a gene; V was cut back by 5 bases and J by 1 base. Germline CDR1 is SEHNR and CDR2 is FQNEAQ (reference sequence). In DNA form, the CDR3 reads TGTGCCAGCAGCCCTCCCGCAGGGGGGTCTGGAAACACCATATATTTT. It is translated as CASSPPAGGSGNTIYF.

The V and J genes are TRBV19 and TRBJ2-7; 7 nucleotides match TRBD1. The J segment lost 7 bases and the V segment lost 8 bases, leaving 11 bases of the junction unmatched. This CDR3 is 13 amino acids long. The V gene's germline CDR1 is LNHDA and CDR2 SQIVND (reference sequence). The CDR3 nucleotides are TGTGCCAGTTCGCCGGGACAGTGGTGGGAGCAGTACTTC. Translated, it gives CASSPGQWWEQYF.

This clone was counted only a few times. This rearrangement joins TRBV4-1 to TRBJ1-3; D gene ambiguous. The germline V gene has CDR1 MGHRA and CDR2 YSYEKL. Trimming pared 1 base from V and 4 bases from J, leaving 14 bases between. The CDR3 consists of 16 residues. The CDR3: CASSQALLESGNTIYF. The CDR3 nucleotides are TGCGCCAGCAGCCAAGCGCTCCTCGAATCCGGAAACACCATATATTTT.

V and J are TRBV7-2 and TRBJ2-2; D uncertain. Germline CDR1 and CDR2: SGHTA and FQGNSA. V lost 2 bases, J lost 4 bases, and 5 bases lay in between. The CDR3 extends over 13 amino acids. The CDR3 here is CASSLFSTGELFF. CDR3 DNA sequence: TGTGCCAGCAGCTTATTCAGCACCGGGGAGCTGTTTTTT.

The rearrangement links TRBV7-9 to TRBJ2-5, with D hard to call. Matching the DNA end better, TRBJ2-7 makes the J call doubtful. The CDR3 loop spans 13 amino acids. Germline lookup yields CDR1 SEHNR and CDR2 FQNEAQ (reference sequence). CDR3 protein: CASSLEQPYEQYF. CDR3 bases: TGTGCCAGCAGCTTAGAGCAGCCCTACGAGCAGTACTTC.

The chain couples TRBV5-1 to TRBJ2-7, with a possible D match to TRBD1 (6 bases). Germline loops: CDR1 SGHRS, CDR2 YFSETQ. The CDR3 has 12 residues. The V end was cut by 7 bases, the J end by 2 bases, with 10 bases between. The CDR3 DNA is TGCGCCAGCGGTACAGGGACCTACGAGCAGTACTTC. Translating it yields CASGTGTYEQYF.

The V and J genes are TRBV11-2 and TRBJ2-5, with 8 bases that match TRBD2. Germline V gene lookup returns CDR1 SGHAT and CDR2 FQNNGV. CDR3 size: 18 residues. V shed 5 bases and J 5 bases; nucleotides not matched to a gene: 19. The CDR3: CASSPGGASVARKETQYF. The CDR3 DNA sequence: TGTGCCAGCAGCCCCGGGGGGGCTAGCGTGGCCCGGAAGGAGACCCAGTACTTC.

The rearrangement uses TRBV7-2 and TRBJ2-5; D is tentatively TRBD1 or TRBD2 (7 bases each). Trimming left V 4 bases short and J 5 bases short, with 17 bases between. CDR1 is SGHTA, CDR2 FQGNSA, per germline. This CDR3 spans 15 amino acids. The DNA for the CDR3 is TGTGCCAGCAGCTGGGACCCAGGGGGAGGGGAGACCCAGTACTTC. It codes for CASSWDPGGGETQYF.

This chain joins TRBV5-1 and TRBJ1-1; D is undetermined. CDR3 length equals 13 residues. Trimming removed 5 bases at V and 1 base at J, with 9 bases between. Germline V gene data show CDR1 as SGHRS and CDR2 as YFSETQ. For the CDR3, the DNA is TGCGCCAGCAGGGAGCCAGGGAACACTGAAGCTTTCTTT. It codes for CASREPGNTEAFF.

This clone was seen a few times. The chain has TRBV21-1 and TRBJ2-7; the D call TRBD1 from the table was never checked on the DNA. TRBV21-1 is designated a pseudogene. The length of the CDR3 is 14 residues. CDR3 amino acids: CASSNRDRAGEQYF. As DNA, the CDR3 is TGTGCCAGCAGCAACCGGGACAGGGCTGGCGAGCAGTACTTC.